This TCR beta chain derives from a study of CD8+ T cells in alopecia areata. cDNA reverse transcribed from extracted RNA served as the sequencing template. TCRdb's table, derived via immunoSEQ multiplex PCR, lists solely in-frame clones and lacks some. The sample shows fewer than 250,000 clones, 35% to 40% of them seen only once. The CDR3 has 14 amino acids. Germline lookup yields CDR1 SGHDT and CDR2 YYEEEE. V was pared by 0 bases and J by 8 bases, with 4 bases of the junction left unmatched. Treatment in this sample: oral pan-JAK inhibitor, 5-10 mg twice daily. Sorting of CD4+ and CD8+ T cells was performed on PBMCs. Only a few counts were recorded for this clone.

The receptor was isolated from a human donor with alopecia areata. The input for sequencing was CD4+ T cells sorted from blood, taken at approximately week 30, from a patient treated with tofacitinib. The chain links TRBV5-6 to TRBJ1-2; TRBD1 matches 10 bases. CDR3 in amino acids: CASSLGQGARGYTF. DNA of the CDR3: TGTGCCAGCAGCTTGGGACAGGGGGCGAGAGGCTACACCTTC.